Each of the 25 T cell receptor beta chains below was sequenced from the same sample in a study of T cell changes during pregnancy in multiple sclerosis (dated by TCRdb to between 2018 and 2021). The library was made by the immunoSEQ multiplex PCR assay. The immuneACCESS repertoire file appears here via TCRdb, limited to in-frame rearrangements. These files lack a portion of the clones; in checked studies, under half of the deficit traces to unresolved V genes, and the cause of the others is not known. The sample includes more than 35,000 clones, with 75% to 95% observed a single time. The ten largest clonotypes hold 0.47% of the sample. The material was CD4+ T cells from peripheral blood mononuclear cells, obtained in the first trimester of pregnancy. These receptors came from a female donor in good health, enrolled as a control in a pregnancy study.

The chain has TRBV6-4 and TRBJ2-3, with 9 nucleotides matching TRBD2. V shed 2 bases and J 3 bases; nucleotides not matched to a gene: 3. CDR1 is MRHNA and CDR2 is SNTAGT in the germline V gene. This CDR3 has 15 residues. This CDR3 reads CASSDLAGRTDTQYF. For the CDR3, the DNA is TGTGCCAGCAGTGACCTAGCGGGGCGGACAGATACGCAGTATTTT.

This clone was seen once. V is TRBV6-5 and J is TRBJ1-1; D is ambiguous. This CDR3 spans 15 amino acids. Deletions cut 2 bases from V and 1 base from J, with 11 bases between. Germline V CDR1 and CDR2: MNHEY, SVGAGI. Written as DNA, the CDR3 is TGTGCCAGCAGTTACGGTCGAGGCAAGAACACTGAAGCTTTCTTT. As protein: CASSYGRGKNTEAFF.

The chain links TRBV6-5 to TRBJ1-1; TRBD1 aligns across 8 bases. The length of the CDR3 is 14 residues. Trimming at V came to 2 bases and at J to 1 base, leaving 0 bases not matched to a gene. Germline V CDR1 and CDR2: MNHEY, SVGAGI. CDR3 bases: TGTGCCAGCAGTTACGGACAGGGGAACACTGAAGCTTTCTTT. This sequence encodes CASSYGQGNTEAFF.

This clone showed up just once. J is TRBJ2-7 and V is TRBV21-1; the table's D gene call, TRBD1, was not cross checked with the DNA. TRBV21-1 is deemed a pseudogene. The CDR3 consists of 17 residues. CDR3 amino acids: CASSKNVRDRVPYEQYF. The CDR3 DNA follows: TGTGCCAGCAGCAAGAACGTCCGGGACAGGGTGCCCTACGAGCAGTACTTC.

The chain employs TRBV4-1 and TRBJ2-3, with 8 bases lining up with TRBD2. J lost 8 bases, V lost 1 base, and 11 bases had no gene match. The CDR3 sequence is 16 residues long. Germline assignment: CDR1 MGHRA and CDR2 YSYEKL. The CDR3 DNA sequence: TGCGCCAGCAGCCAAGTCGAAACGGGGGGGCAAAGTACGCAGTATTTT. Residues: CASSQVETGGQSTQYF.

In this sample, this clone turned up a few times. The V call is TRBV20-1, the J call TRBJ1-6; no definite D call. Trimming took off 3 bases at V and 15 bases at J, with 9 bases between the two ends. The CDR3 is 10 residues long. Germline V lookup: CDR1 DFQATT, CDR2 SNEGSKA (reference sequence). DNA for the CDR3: TGCAGTGCTAGCGGGGATCACCTCCACTTT. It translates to CSASGDHLHF.

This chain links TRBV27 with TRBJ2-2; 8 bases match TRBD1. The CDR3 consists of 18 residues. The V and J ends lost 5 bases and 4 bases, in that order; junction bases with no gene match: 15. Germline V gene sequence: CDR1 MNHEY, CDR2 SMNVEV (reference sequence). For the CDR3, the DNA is TGTGCCAGCAGTATACGTACCGGCAGGGGGCCGGGCACCGGGGAGCTGTTTTTT. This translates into CASSIRTGRGPGTGELFF.

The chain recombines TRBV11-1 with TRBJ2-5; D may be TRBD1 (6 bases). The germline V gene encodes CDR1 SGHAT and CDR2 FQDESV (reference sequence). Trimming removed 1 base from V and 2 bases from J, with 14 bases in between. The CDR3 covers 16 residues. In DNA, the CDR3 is TGTGCCAGCAGCTTAGGGAGGACAGATACTCAAGAGACCCAGTACTTC. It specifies CASSLGRTDTQETQYF. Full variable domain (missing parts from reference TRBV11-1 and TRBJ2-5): EAEVAQSPRYKITEKSQAVAFWCDPISGHATLYWYRQILGQGPELLVQFQDESVVDDSQLPKDRFSAERLKGVDSTLKIQPAELGDSAMYLCASSLGRTDTQETQYFGPGTRLLVL.

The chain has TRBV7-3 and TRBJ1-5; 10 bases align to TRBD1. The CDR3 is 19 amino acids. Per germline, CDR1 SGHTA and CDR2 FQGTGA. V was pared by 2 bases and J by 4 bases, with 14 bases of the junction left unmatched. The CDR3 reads CASSLAMGQGRLFNQPQHF. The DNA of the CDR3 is TGTGCCAGCAGCTTAGCCATGGGACAGGGGCGTCTCTTTAATCAGCCCCAGCATTTT. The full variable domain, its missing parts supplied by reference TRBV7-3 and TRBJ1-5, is GAGVSQTPSNKVTEKGKYVELRCDPISGHTALYWYRQSLGQGPEFLIYFQGTGAADDSGLPNDRFFAVRPEGSVSTLKIQRTERGDSAVYLCASSLAMGQGRLFNQPQHFGDGTRLSIL.

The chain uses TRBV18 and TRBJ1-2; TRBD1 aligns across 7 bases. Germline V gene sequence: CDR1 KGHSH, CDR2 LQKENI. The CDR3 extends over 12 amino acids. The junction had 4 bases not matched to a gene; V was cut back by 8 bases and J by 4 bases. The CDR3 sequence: CASQGGGYGYTF. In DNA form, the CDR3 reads TGTGCCAGCCAGGGGGGTGGCTATGGCTACACCTTC. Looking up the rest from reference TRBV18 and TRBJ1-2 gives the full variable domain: NAGVMQNPRHLVRRRGQEARLRCSPMKGHSHVYWYRQLPEEGLKFMVYLQKENIIDESGMPKERFSAEFPKEGPSILRIQQVVRGDSAAYFCASQGGGYGYTFGSGTRLTVV.

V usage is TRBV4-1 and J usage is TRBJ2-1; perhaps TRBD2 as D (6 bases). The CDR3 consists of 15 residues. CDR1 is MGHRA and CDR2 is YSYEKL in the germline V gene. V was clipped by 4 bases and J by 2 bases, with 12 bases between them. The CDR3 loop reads CASSPAGTAYNEQFF. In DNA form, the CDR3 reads TGCGCCAGCAGCCCCGCGGGGACTGCCTACAATGAGCAGTTCTTC.

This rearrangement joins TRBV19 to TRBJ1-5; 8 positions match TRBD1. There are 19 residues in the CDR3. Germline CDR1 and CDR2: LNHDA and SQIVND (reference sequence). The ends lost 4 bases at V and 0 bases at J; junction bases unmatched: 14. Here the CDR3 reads CASSNNRDRTAYSNQPQHF. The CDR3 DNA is TGTGCCAGTAGTAACAACCGGGACAGGACCGCATATAGCAATCAGCCCCAGCATTTT. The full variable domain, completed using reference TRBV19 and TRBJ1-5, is DGGITQSPKYLFRKEGQNVTLSCEQNLNHDAMYWYRQDPGQGLRLIYYSQIVNDFQKGDIAEGYSVSREKKESFPLTVTSAQKNPTAFYLCASSNNRDRTAYSNQPQHFGDGTRLSIL.

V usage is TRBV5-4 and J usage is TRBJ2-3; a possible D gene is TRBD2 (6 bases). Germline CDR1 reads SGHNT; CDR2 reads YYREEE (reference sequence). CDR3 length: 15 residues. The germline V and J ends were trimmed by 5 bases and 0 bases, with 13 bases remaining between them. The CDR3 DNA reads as TGTGCCAGCAGGGAACCGGGACTTAGCACAGATACGCAGTATTTT. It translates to CASREPGLSTDTQYF.

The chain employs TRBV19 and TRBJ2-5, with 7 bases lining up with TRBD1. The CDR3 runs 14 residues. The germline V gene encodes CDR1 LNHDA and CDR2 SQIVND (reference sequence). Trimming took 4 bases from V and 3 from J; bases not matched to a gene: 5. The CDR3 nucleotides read TGTGCCAGTAGTACCGGGACAGCTAAAGAGACCCAGTACTTC. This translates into CASSTGTAKETQYF. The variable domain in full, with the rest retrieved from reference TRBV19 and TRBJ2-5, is DGGITQSPKYLFRKEGQNVTLSCEQNLNHDAMYWYRQDPGQGLRLIYYSQIVNDFQKGDIAEGYSVSREKKESFPLTVTSAQKNPTAFYLCASSTGTAKETQYFGPGTRLLVL.

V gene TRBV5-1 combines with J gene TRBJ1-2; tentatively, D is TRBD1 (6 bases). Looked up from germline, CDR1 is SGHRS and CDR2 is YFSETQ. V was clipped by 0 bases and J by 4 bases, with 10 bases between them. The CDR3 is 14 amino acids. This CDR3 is CASSLETGTYGYTF. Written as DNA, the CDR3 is TGCGCCAGCAGCTTGGAAACAGGGACCTATGGCTACACCTTC.

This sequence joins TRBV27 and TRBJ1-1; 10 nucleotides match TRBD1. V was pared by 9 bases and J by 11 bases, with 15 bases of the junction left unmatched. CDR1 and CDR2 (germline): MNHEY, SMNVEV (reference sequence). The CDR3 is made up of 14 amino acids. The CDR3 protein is CASTGRQGARYAFF. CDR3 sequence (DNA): TGTGCCAGTACCGGCAGACAGGGGGCCAGGTATGCTTTCTTT.

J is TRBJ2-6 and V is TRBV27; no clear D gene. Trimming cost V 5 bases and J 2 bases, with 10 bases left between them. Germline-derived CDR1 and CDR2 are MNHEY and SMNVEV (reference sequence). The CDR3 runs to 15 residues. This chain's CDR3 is CASSPQFAGANVLTF. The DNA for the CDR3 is TGTGCCAGCAGTCCGCAGTTCGCTGGGGCCAACGTCCTGACTTTC.

The CDR3 protein is CASSRQSNQGAEAFF. In DNA, the CDR3 is TGTGCCAGCAGCCGACAGTCCAACCAGGGGGCTGAAGCTTTCTTT. This chain uses TRBV7-2 with TRBJ1-1; 7 bases match TRBD1. J lost 6 bases, V lost 5 bases, and 12 bases had no gene match. Germline assignment: CDR1 SGHTA and CDR2 FQGNSA. CDR3 length: 15 residues.

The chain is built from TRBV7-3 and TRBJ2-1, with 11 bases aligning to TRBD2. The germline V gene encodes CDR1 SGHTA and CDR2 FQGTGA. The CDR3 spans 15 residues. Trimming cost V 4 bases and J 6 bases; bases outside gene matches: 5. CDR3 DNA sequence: TGTGCCAGCAGCTCTACTAGCGGGGGAAGCAATGAGCAGTTCTTC. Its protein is CASSSTSGGSNEQFF.

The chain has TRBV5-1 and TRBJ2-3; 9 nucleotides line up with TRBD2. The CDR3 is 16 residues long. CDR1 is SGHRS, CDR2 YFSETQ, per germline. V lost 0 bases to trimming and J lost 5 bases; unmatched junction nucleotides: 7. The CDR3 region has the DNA TGCGCCAGCAGCTTGGTGGCGGGGGGGCCTGGAGATACGCAGTATTTT. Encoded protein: CASSLVAGGPGDTQYF.

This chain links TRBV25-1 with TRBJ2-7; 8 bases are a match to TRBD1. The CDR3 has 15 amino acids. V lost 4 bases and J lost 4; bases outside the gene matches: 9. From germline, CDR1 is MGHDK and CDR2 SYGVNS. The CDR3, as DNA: TGTGCCAGCAGTGGGCTTAGGACAGGGTCTTACGAGCAGTACTTC. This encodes CASSGLRTGSYEQYF.

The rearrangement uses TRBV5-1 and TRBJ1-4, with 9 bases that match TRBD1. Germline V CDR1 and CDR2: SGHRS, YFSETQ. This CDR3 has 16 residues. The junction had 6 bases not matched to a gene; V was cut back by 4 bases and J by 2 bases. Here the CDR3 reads CASSPGTGKTNEKLFF. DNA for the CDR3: TGCGCCAGCAGCCCAGGGACAGGGAAGACTAATGAAAAACTGTTTTTT.

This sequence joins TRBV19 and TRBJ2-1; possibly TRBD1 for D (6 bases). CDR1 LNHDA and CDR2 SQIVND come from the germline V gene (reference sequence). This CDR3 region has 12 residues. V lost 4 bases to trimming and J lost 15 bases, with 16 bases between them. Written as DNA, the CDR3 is TGTGCCAGTAGTACGCGAAAGACAGGTTTGTTCTTC. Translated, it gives CASSTRKTGLFF.

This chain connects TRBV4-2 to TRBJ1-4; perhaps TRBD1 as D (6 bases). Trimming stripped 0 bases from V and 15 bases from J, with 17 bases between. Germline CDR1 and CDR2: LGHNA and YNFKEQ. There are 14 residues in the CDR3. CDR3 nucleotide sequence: TGTGCCAGCAGCCAAGAGGGGTCTTTCAGGGGAGTGTTTTTT. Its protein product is CASSQEGSFRGVFF.

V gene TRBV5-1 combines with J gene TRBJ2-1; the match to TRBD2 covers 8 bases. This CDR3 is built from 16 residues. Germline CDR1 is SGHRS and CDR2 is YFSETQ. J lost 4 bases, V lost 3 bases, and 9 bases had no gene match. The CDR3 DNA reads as TGCGCCAGCAGCTCCGCGGGGGGCCTTGTTTACAATGAGCAGTTCTTC. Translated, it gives CASSSAGGLVYNEQFF.